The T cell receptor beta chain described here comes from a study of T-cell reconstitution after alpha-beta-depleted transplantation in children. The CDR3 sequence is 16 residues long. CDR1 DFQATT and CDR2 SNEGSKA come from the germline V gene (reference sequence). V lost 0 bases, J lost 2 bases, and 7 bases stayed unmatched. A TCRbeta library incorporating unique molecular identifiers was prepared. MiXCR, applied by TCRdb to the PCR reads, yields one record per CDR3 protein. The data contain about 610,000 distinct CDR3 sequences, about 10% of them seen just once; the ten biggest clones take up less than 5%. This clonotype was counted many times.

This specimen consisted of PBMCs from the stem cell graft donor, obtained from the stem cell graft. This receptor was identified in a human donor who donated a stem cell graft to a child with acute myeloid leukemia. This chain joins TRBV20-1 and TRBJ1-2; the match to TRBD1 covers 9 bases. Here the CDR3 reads CSARDRDRATNYGYTF. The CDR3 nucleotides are TGCAGTGCTAGAGACCGGGACAGGGCGACAAACTATGGCTACACCTTC.